This T cell receptor (beta chain) was identified during a study of response to subunit inactivated influenza vaccine. Germline V gives CDR1 SGHVS, CDR2 FQNEAQ. V was trimmed by 2 bases and J by 0 bases, leaving 8 bases between them. This CDR3 comprises 15 residues. Using its own MiXCR run on the RT-PCR reads, TCRdb lists one record per CDR3 protein. The sample lists about 300,000 distinct CDR3 sequences, 21% occurring once. The sequence came from a man between 50 and 69 years old who received an inactivated influenza vaccine. The chain carries TRBV7-8 and TRBJ2-1, with no clear D. The material was PBMCs from blood, obtained about 19 months after vaccination. CDR3 DNA: TGTGCCAGCAGCTTAATTGCTAGCTCCTACAATGAGCAGTTCTTC. As protein: CASSLIASSYNEQFF.